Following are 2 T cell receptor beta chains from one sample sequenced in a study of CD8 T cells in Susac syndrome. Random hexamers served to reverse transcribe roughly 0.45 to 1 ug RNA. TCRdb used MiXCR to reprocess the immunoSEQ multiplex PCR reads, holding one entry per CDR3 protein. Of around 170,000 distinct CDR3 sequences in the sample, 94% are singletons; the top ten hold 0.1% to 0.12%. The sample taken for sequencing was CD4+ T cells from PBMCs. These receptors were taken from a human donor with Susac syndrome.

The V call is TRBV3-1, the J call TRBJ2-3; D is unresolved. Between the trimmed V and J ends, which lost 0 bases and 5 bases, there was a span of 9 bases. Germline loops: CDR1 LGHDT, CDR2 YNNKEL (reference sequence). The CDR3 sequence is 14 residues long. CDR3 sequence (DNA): TGTGCCAGCAGCCAAGATGGGCTGCGAGATACGCAGTATTTT. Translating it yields CASSQDGLRDTQYF.

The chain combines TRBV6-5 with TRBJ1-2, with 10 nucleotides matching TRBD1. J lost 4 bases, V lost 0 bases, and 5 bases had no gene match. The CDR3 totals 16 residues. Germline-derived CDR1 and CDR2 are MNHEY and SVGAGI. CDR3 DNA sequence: TGTGCCAGCAGTTACTCGCCGACAGGGGGCTTCTATGGCTACACCTTC. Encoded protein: CASSYSPTGGFYGYTF.